The T cell receptor (beta chain) described here comes from a study of blood T cell repertoires in COVID-19. Study information: T cells, B-cell-depleted T cells, or PBMCs supplied cDNA or gDNA.

Sequencing was performed with immunoSEQ multiplex PCR; in TCRdb, only in-frame clones are kept and a portion is missing. The sample includes tens of thousands of clones, roughly 82% of them seen just once. With 4 bases clipped from V and 6 bases from J, the junction kept 2 bases outside the gene matches. Germline V CDR1 and CDR2: MNHEY, SMNVEV (reference sequence). The CDR3 length is 15 residues. This clone was counted between two and nine times. The chain combines TRBV27 with TRBJ2-1; TRBD2 agrees at 14 bases. The sequencing sample was made of peripheral blood. This clonotype was sampled from a man aged 80 or over with active COVID-19. The CDR3 here is CASSSGTSGSNEQFF. CDR3 coding DNA: TGTGCCAGCAGTTCCGGGACTAGCGGGAGCAATGAGCAGTTCTTC.